This T cell receptor (beta chain) is drawn from a study of T cell responses to AZD1222 COVID-19 vaccine. Overall study results and limits: Spike-wide coverage was observed for vaccine-associated CD4 TCRs, with dominant responses at 160-218 and 743-854.

The germline V gene encodes CDR1 LNHDA and CDR2 SQIVND (reference sequence). The V end lost 4 bases, the J end lost 1 base, and 7 bases lay between the germline ends. The CDR3 extends over 13 amino acids. Generated by immunoSEQ multiplex PCR, the TCRdb table keeps only in-frame clones and is missing some. The sample contains fewer than 300,000 clones, more than 80% of which appear only once. A word on this clone: As yet, its antigen is unknown.

The TCR was taken from an adult in good health. The sequenced sample was peripheral blood, obtained on day 0 of AZD1222 vaccination. This chain links TRBV19 with TRBJ2-5; the D is unclear. This CDR3 reads CASSTLAQETQYF. As DNA, the CDR3 is TGTGCCAGTAGTACGCTCGCCCAAGAGACCCAGTACTTC.